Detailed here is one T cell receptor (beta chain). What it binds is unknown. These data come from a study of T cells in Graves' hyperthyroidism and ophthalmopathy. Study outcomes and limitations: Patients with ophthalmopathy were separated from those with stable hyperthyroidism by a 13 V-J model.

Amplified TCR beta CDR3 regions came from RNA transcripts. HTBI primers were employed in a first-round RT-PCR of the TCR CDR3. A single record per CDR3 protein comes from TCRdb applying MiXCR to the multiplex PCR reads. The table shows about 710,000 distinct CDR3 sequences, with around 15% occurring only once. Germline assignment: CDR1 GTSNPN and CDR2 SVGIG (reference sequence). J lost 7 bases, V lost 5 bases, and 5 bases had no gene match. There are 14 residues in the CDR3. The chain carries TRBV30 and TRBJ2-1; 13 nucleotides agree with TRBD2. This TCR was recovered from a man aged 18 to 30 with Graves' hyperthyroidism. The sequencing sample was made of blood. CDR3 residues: CAWDGTSGNNEQFF. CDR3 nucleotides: TGTGCCTGGGACGGGACTAGCGGGAATAATGAGCAGTTCTTC.